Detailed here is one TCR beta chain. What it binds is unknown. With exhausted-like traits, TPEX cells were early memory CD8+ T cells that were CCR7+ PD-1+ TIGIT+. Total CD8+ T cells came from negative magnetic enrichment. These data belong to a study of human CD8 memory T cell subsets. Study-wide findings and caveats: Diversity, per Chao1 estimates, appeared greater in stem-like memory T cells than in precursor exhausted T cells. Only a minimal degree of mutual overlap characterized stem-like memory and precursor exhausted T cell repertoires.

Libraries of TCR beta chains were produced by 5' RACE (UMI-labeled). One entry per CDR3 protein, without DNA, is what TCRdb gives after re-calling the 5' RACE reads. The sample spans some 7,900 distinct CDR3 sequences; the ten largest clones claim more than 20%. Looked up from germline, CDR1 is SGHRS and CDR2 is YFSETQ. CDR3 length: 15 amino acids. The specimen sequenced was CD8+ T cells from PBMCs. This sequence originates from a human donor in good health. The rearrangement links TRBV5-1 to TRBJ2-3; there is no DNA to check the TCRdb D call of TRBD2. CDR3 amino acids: CASSLDWRGSDTQYF.